The 19 T cell receptor beta chains below were found in one sample sequenced in a study of T cells after yellow fever vaccination. MiXCR, applied by TCRdb to the 5' RACE reads, yields one record per CDR3 protein. The sample has hundreds of thousands of distinct CDR3 sequences; approximately 13% are singletons. The input for sequencing was CD4+ T cells sorted from PBMCs, taken 15 days after the yellow fever booster vaccination. The receptors here all came from a young man who received the YFV17D yellow fever vaccine.

This clonotype was detected only a few times. This sequence joins TRBV12-3 or TRBV12-4 and TRBJ1-1; TRBD1 agrees at 7 bases. V was pared by 5 bases and J by 3 bases, with 6 bases of the junction left unmatched. The CDR3 is 14 residues long. The CDR3 protein is CASSPRTGHTEAFF. The CDR3 DNA is TGTGCCAGCAGTCCCAGGACAGGTCACACTGAAGCTTTCTTT.

CDR3 sequence reads: CSGNPREGSSEKLFF. The DNA of the CDR3 is TGCAGTGGCAACCCTCGGGAGGGCTCAAGCGAAAAACTGTTTTTT. J is TRBJ1-4 and V is TRBV20-1, with D uncertain. The CDR3 totals 15 residues. The germline V gene encodes CDR1 DFQATT and CDR2 SNEGSKA (reference sequence). V shed 7 bases and J shed 8 bases, with 23 bases lying between them.

V gene TRBV12-3 or TRBV12-4 combines with J gene TRBJ2-7; 7 bases map to TRBD1. V shed 5 bases, J shed 6 bases, and the junction held 7 bases outside the gene matches. This CDR3 has 13 residues. DNA of the CDR3: TGTGCCAGCAGTCGGGGACAGTGGGGCGAGCAGTACGTC. Amino acid sequence: CASSRGQWGEQYV.

This sequence joins TRBV7-3 and TRBJ2-7, with D possibly being TRBD2 (5 bases). Germline V gives CDR1 SGHTA, CDR2 FQGTGA. The germline V and J ends were trimmed by 5 bases and 3 bases, with 14 bases remaining between them. The CDR3 extends over 14 amino acids. This chain's CDR3 is CASSIQAGNYEQYF. CDR3 nucleotide sequence: TGTGCCAGCAGCATTCAGGCCGGGAACTACGAGCAGTACTTC. Full variable domain (missing parts from reference TRBV7-3 and TRBJ2-7): GAGVSQTPSNKVTEKGKYVELRCDPISGHTALYWYRQSLGQGPEFLIYFQGTGAADDSGLPNDRFFAVRPEGSVSTLKIQRTERGDSAVYLCASSIQAGNYEQYFGPGTRLTVT.

The chain links TRBV18 to TRBJ1-5, with unresolved D. The germline V and J ends were trimmed by 8 bases and 3 bases, with 8 bases remaining between them. CDR1 is KGHSH and CDR2 is LQKENI in the germline V gene. This CDR3 is 12 amino acids long. CDR3 loop: CASRTDNQPQHF. For the CDR3, the DNA is TGTGCCAGCCGGACTGACAATCAGCCCCAGCATTTT.

The chain carries TRBV20-1 and TRBJ2-5, with D possibly matching TRBD1 (6 bases). The CDR3 loop spans 12 amino acids. In germline, CDR1 is DFQATT, CDR2 SNEGSKA (reference sequence). V dropped 2 bases and J dropped 4 bases, with 8 bases sitting between them. The CDR3 spells CSARTGRETQYF. The CDR3 nucleotides are TGCAGTGCTAGAACAGGGCGAGAGACCCAGTACTTC.

The chain combines TRBV27 with TRBJ2-5; 8 nucleotides match TRBD2. J gave up 5 bases and V 6 bases, and 8 bases lay outside the gene matches. The germline V gene encodes CDR1 MNHEY and CDR2 SMNVEV (reference sequence). The CDR3 runs to 14 residues. CDR3 bases: TGTGCCAGCAGGGAGGTAGCGGGACGGGAGACCCAGTACTTC. Translation: CASREVAGRETQYF.

The gene calls are TRBV5-1 and TRBJ1-1; a possible D gene is TRBD1 (5 bases). Trimming left V 3 bases short and J 1 base short, with 13 bases between. Germline CDR1 reads SGHRS; CDR2 reads YFSETQ. The CDR3 contains 15 residues. The CDR3 region is CASSSQGPGNTEAFF. The CDR3 DNA reads TGCGCCAGCAGCTCGCAGGGTCCGGGGAACACTGAAGCTTTCTTT. Supplemented by reference TRBV5-1 and TRBJ1-1, the full variable domain reads KAGVTQTPRYLIKTRGQQVTLSCSPISGHRSVSWYQQTPGQGLQFLFEYFSETQRNKGNFPGRFSGRQFSNSRSEMNVSTLELGDSALYLCASSSQGPGNTEAFFGQGTRLTVV.

Ten or more counts support this clonotype. The gene calls are TRBV30 and TRBJ2-5; 9 nucleotides align to TRBD1. Trimming took 3 bases from V and 3 from J; bases not matched to a gene: 2. The germline V gene has CDR1 GTSNPN and CDR2 SVGIG (reference sequence). The CDR3 is 13 amino acids. CDR3 amino acids: CAWSGTGKETQYF. In DNA, the CDR3 is TGTGCCTGGAGCGGGACAGGGAAAGAGACCCAGTACTTC. The full variable domain, in which reference TRBV30 and TRBJ2-5 provide the parts outside the CDR3, is SQTIHQWPATLVQPVGSPLSLECTVEGTSNPNLYWYRQAAGRGLQLLFYSVGIGQISSEVPQNLSASRPQDRQFILSSKKLLLSDSGFYLCAWSGTGKETQYFGPGTRLLVL.

This clonotype has ten or more counts. The CDR3 DNA sequence: TGTGCCAGCAGTTTATCCGCAGGGGGCTGGAAGACCCAGTACTTC. Encoded protein: CASSLSAGGWKTQYF. The chain links TRBV27 to TRBJ2-5; 8 positions agree with TRBD1. Unmatched junction bases numbered 6, after V lost 0 bases and J lost 6 bases. This CDR3 comprises 15 residues. Germline V gene sequence: CDR1 MNHEY, CDR2 SMNVEV (reference sequence).

This clonotype was seen at least ten times. J is TRBJ2-2 and V is TRBV4-1, with 9 bases lining up with TRBD1. J lost 3 bases, V lost 2 bases, and 13 bases had no gene match. The germline V gene encodes CDR1 MGHRA and CDR2 YSYEKL. This CDR3 contains 19 residues. The CDR3 reads CASSQRSDRGFRYTGELFF. The DNA of the CDR3 is TGCGCCAGCAGCCAACGCTCGGACAGGGGTTTCCGGTACACCGGGGAGCTGTTTTTT.

The sample holds a few counts of this clonotype. CDR3 sequence (DNA): TGTGCCAGCAGCTTGAGCGACAGGGTCTATAATTCACCCCTCCACTTT. It yields the protein CASSLSDRVYNSPLHF. This sequence joins TRBV5-8 and TRBJ1-6, with 7 bases matching TRBD1. Per germline, CDR1 SGHTS and CDR2 YDEGEE. The CDR3 covers 16 residues. V gave up 1 base and J gave up 3 bases; unmatched junction bases: 4.

This clonotype has a handful of counts. J is TRBJ1-5 and V is TRBV19, with 7 bases identical to TRBD1. The CDR3 totals 15 residues. V lost 3 bases and J lost 2; bases outside the gene matches: 4. Germline assignment: CDR1 LNHDA and CDR2 SQIVND (reference sequence). CDR3 nucleotide sequence: TGTGCCAGTAGTATCCGAGGACAGGGCAATCAGCCCCAGCATTTT. Translation: CASSIRGQGNQPQHF.

The genes are TRBV6-2 or TRBV6-3 and TRBJ2-5; D is perhaps TRBD2 (6 bases). V dropped 0 bases and J dropped 0 bases, with 11 bases sitting between them. The length of the CDR3 is 16 residues. The germline CDR1 and CDR2 sequences are MNHEY and SVGEGT. In nucleotides, the CDR3 is TGTGCCAGCAGTTACTCCATAGCGGCGTACCAAGAGACCCAGTACTTC. Translated: CASSYSIAAYQETQYF.

This clonotype occurred a few times. This sequence joins TRBV7-2 and TRBJ1-5, with 7 bases matching TRBD1. There are 14 residues in the CDR3. Germline values: CDR1 SGHTA, CDR2 FQGNSA. V was pared by 5 bases and J by 5 bases, with 6 bases of the junction left unmatched. The CDR3: CASSKDRAYQPQHF. Written as DNA, the CDR3 is TGTGCCAGCAGCAAAGACAGGGCCTATCAGCCCCAGCATTTT. The variable domain in full, completed from reference TRBV7-2 and TRBJ1-5, reads GAGVSQSPSNKVTEKGKDVELRCDPISGHTALYWYRQSLGQGLEFLIYFQGNSAPDKSGLPSDRFSAERTGGSVSTLTIQRTQQEDSAVYLCASSKDRAYQPQHFGDGTRLSIL.

The rearrangement uses TRBV5-1 and TRBJ1-2, with D hard to call. Looked up from germline, CDR1 is SGHRS and CDR2 is YFSETQ. The ends were cut back, 4 bases at V and 3 bases at J, with 10 bases in the middle. This CDR3 is built from 13 residues. The CDR3 spells CASSPDEYYGYTF. The CDR3 nucleotides read TGCGCCAGCAGCCCGGACGAGTACTATGGCTACACCTTC.

This clonotype has at least ten counts. The rearrangement uses TRBV7-9 and TRBJ1-2; TRBD1 matches at 8 bases. Germline values: CDR1 SEHNR, CDR2 FQNEAQ (reference sequence). The junction had 17 bases not matched to a gene; V was cut back by 4 bases and J by 7 bases. CDR3 length: 17 residues. In DNA, the CDR3 is TGTGCCAGCAGCTCGCCCGGGACCCGGCAGGGGGCAAGTGGCTACACCTTC. Translation: CASSSPGTRQGASGYTF.

This clonotype was seen a handful of times. The genes are TRBV6-2 or TRBV6-3 and TRBJ1-2; weak D call: TRBD1 (6 bases). Germline CDR1 reads MNHEY; CDR2 reads SVGEGT. The CDR3 spans 13 residues. V was trimmed by 8 bases and J by 7 bases, leaving 17 bases between them. In DNA, the CDR3 is TGTGCCAGCGCTACAGGGTTAAGGAGTGGCTACACCTTC. Translated, it gives CASATGLRSGYTF.

This clonotype was observed a handful of times. This rearrangement joins TRBV4-3 to TRBJ1-1, with no clear D. V gave up 4 bases and J gave up 4 bases, with 16 bases separating them. Per the germline V gene, CDR1 is LGHNA and CDR2 is YSLEER. The CDR3 is made up of 15 amino acids. The CDR3 nucleotides are TGCGCCAGCAGCCTCTCCACGGACGGGAGCACTGAAGCTTTCTTT. Translated, it gives CASSLSTDGSTEAFF.